This T cell receptor (beta chain) was sequenced for a study of blood T cell repertoires in COVID-19. V lost 1 base and J 2 bases, leaving 6 bases between the germline ends. The germline V gene encodes CDR1 LGHDT and CDR2 YNNKEL (reference sequence). This CDR3 contains 13 residues. Sequencing was performed with immunoSEQ multiplex PCR; in TCRdb, only in-frame clones are kept and a portion is missing. Among roughly 270,000 clones, approximately 85% were seen once, and the ten largest hold less than 10%. The sample comprised peripheral blood. This TCR was recovered from a man between 18 and 29 years old with active or convalescent COVID-19. The V call is TRBV3-1 (or the pseudogene TRBV3-2), the J call TRBJ2-7; D uncertain. The DNA of the CDR3 is TGTGCCAGCAGCCAAGGTGCGGCCTACGAGCAGTACTTC. Amino acid sequence: CASSQGAAYEQYF.